This T cell receptor beta chain was captured by sequencing in a study of lymphopenia after photon versus proton radiotherapy. General study points: Oligoclonal CD8+ Temra expansion after nadir drove photon patients' diversity drop. Survival link was tested only in deceased patients; proton benefit remains a possibility.

Using immunoSEQ multiplex PCR, the repertoire was profiled, and TCRdb retains in-frame clones only, with some absent. This sample has under 70,000 clones; 85% to 95% occur once, and the top ten carry 2% to 2.5%. Germline assignment: CDR1 MGHRA and CDR2 YSYEKL. The CDR3 loop spans 18 amino acids. V shed 1 base and J 4 bases; nucleotides not matched to a gene: 14. A word on this clone: The antigen is not known.

This specimen consisted of peripheral blood, obtained from a patient treated with photon-based radiotherapy. The clonotype was recovered from a woman between 35 and 50 years old with cholangiocarcinoma. V is TRBV4-1 and J is TRBJ1-2; 8 positions agree with TRBD1. The CDR3 DNA is TGCGCCAGCAGCCAAGGCGGGTCCGGGACAGGAAGAGTCTATGGCTACACCTTC. This encodes CASSQGGSGTGRVYGYTF.